This TCR beta chain was found in a study of blood T cell repertoires in COVID-19. Study-level information: From the United States, Italy and Spain came samples of acute and convalescent COVID-19. The cDNA or gDNA used as material had been derived from T cells, B-cell-depleted T cells, or PBMCs.

Under the authors' procedure: Reference gene primer amplification gave estimated nucleated cell counts. Only in-frame clones appear in the TCRdb table, and some are missing; sequencing was by immunoSEQ multiplex PCR. V and J calls and clone size are copied from that table; D and trimming were computed from the DNA. The sample has 250,000 to 350,000 clones, over 80% seen once. CDR3 length: 15 amino acids. With V trimmed by 0 bases and J by 6 bases, 7 bases remained unmatched. Germline V gene lookup returns CDR1 SGDLS and CDR2 YYNGEE. This clone was counted a few times. This clonotype originated in a woman aged 50 to 60 with active or convalescent COVID-19. What was sequenced was peripheral blood. The chain has TRBV9 and TRBJ2-7; 9 nucleotides line up with TRBD2. CDR3 in DNA: TGTGCCAGCAGCGTAGCTCCTCTAGCGGGAAGCGAGCAGTACTTC. Translated, it gives CASSVAPLAGSEQYF.